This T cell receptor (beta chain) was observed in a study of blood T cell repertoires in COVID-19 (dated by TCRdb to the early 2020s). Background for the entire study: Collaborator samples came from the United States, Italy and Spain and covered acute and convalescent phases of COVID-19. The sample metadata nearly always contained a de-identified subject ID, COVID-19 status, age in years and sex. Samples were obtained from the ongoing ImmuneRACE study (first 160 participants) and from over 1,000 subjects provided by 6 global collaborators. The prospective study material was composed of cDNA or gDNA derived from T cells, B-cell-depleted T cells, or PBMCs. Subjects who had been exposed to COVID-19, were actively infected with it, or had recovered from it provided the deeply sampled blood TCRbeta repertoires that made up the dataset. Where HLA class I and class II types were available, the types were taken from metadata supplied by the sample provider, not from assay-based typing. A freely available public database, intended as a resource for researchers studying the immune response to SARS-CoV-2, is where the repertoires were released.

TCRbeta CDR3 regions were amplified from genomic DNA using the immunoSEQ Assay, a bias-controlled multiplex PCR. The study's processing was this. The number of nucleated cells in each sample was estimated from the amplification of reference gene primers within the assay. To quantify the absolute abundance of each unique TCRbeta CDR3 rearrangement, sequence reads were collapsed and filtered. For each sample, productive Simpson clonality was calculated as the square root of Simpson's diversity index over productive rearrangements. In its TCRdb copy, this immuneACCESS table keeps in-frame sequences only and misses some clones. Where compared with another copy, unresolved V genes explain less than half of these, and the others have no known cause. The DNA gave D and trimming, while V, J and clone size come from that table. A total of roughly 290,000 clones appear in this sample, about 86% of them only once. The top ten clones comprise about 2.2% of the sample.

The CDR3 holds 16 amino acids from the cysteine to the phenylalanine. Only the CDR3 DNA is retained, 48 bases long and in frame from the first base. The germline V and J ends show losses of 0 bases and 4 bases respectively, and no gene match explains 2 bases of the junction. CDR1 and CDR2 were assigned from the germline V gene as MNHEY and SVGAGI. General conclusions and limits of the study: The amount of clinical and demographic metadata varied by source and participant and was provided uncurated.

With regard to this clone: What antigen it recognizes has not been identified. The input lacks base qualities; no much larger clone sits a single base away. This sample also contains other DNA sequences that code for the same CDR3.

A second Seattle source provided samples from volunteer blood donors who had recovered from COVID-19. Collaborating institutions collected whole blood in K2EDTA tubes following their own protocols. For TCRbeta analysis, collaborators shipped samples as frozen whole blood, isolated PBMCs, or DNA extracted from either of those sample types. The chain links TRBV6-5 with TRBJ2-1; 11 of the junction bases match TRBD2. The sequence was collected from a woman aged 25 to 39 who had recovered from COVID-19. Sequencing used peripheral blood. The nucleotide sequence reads TGTGCCAGCAGTTACTCGACTAGCGGGACTTACAATGAGCAGTTCTTC. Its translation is CASSYSTSGTYNEQFF.